Below, 3 T cell receptor beta chains from the same sample are listed, as sequenced in a study of CD8 T cells in Susac syndrome. RNA, at 0.5 to 1 ug, was reverse transcribed with random hexamers. In TCRdb, the immunoSEQ multiplex PCR reads were re-called with MiXCR into one record per CDR3 protein. Counted here are about 200,000 distinct CDR3 sequences, more than 85% occurring once; the ten biggest clones make up 0.082%. Sequences were obtained from CD4+ T cells from PBMCs. The receptors were gathered from a human donor with multiple sclerosis.

This clonotype was counted between two and nine times. V usage is TRBV5-6 and J usage is TRBJ1-3; D remains ambiguous. This CDR3 has 13 amino acids. The ends were cut back, 2 bases at V and 7 bases at J, with 10 bases in the middle. The germline gives CDR1 SGHDT, CDR2 YYEEEE. CDR3 in amino acids: CASSLGLGNTIYF. DNA of the CDR3: TGTGCCAGCAGCTTAGGACTGGGGAACACCATATATTTT. The entire variable domain, with the rest obtained from reference TRBV5-6 and TRBJ1-3, is as follows: DAGVTQSPTHLIKTRGQQVTLRCSPKSGHDTVSWYQQALGQGPQFIFQYYEEEERQRGNFPDRFSGHQFPNYSSELNVNALLLGDSALYLCASSLGLGNTIYFGEGSWLTVV.

This clonotype has just one count. The chain carries TRBV5-4 and TRBJ1-6; TRBD1 aligns across 7 bases. V lost 4 bases, J lost 5 bases, and 9 bases stayed unmatched. The germline CDR1 and CDR2 sequences are SGHNT and YYREEE (reference sequence). The CDR3 covers 16 residues. The CDR3 DNA reads as TGTGCCAGCAGCCGATCCGGGGACAGAAATAATTCACCCCTCCACTTT. Encoded protein: CASSRSGDRNNSPLHF.

This chain links TRBV4-2 with TRBJ2-3; 9 positions match TRBD2. Trimming removed 0 bases from V and 0 bases from J; junction bases left unmatched: 4. This CDR3 has 17 residues. CDR1 is LGHNA and CDR2 is YNFKEQ in the germline V gene. The DNA of the CDR3 is TGTGCCAGCAGCCAAGATCGGAGCGGGGGGAGCACAGATACGCAGTATTTT. Protein: CASSQDRSGGSTDTQYF.